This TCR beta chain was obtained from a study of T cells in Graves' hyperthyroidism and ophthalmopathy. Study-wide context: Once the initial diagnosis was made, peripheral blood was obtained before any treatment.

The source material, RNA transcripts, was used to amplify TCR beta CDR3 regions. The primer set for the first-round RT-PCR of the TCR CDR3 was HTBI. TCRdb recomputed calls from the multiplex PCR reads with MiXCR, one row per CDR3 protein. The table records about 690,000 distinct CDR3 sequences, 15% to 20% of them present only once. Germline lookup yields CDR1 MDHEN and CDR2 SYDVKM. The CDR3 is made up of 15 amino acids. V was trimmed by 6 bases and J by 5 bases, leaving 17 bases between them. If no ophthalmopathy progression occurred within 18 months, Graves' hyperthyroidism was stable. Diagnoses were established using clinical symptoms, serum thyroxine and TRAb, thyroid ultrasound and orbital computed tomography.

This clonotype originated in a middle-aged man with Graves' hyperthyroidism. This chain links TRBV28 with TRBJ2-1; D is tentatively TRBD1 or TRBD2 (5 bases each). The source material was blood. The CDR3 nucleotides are TGTGCCAGCAGACCCGGGACCCTCTTGAACAATGAGCAGTTCTTC. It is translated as CASRPGTLLNNEQFF. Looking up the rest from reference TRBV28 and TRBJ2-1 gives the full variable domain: DVKVTQSSRYLVKRTGEKVFLECVQDMDHENMFWYRQDPGLGLRLIYFSYDVKMKEKGDIPEGYSVSREKKERFSLILESASTNQTSMYLCASRPGTLLNNEQFFGPGTRLTVL.